This TCR beta chain is from a study of CD4 and CD8 cells across lung adenocarcinoma regions. This CDR3 contains 14 residues. V shed 5 bases and J shed 6 bases, with 15 bases lying between them. Germline lookup yields CDR1 MNHEY and CDR2 SVGEGT. TCRdb independently ran MiXCR on the PCR reads; one entry per CDR3 protein. The sample includes almost 7,000 distinct CDR3 sequences, roughly 50% of them seen just once. Specimen: CD8+ T cells from the center of a lung tumor. The chain recombines TRBV6-2 or TRBV6-3 with TRBJ2-3; D uncertain. The source of this sequence is a male donor with lung adenocarcinoma. The CD4 and CD8 labels of this study may be unreliable. As DNA, the CDR3 is TGTGCCAGCAGTCCCGGGCCCCGAGTTGATACGCAGTATTTT. Protein product: CASSPGPRVDTQYF.